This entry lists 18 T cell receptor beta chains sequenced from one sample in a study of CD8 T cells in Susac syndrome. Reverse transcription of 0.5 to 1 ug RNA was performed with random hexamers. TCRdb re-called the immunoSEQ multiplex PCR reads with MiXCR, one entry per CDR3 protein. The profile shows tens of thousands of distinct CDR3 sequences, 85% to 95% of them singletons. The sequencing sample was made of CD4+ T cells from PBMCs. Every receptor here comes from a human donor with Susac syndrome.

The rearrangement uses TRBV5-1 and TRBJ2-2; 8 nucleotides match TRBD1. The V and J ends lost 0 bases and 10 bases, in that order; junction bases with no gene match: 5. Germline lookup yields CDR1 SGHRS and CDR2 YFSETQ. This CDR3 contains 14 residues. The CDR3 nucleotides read TGCGCCAGCAGCTTGGGATCAGGGGGCGCGGAGCTGTTTTTT. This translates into CASSLGSGGAELFF.

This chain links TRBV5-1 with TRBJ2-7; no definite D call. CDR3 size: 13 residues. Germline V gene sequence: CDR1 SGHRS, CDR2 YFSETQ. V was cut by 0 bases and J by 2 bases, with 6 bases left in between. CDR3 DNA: TGCGCCAGCAGCTTGGAGGGTGCCTACGAGCAGTACTTC. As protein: CASSLEGAYEQYF.

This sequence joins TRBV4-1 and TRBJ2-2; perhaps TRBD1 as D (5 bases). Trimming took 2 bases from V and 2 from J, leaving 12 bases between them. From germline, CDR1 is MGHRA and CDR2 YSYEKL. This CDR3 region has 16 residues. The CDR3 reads CASSQSETANTGELFF. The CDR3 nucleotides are TGCGCCAGCAGCCAATCGGAGACAGCTAACACCGGGGAGCTGTTTTTT.

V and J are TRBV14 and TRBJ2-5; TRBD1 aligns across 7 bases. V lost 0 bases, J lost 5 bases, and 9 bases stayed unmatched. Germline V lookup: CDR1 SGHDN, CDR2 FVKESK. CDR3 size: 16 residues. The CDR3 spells CASSQDADRKLETQYF. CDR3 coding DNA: TGTGCCAGCAGCCAAGACGCGGACAGGAAGTTGGAGACCCAGTACTTC.

The CDR3 DNA reads TGTGCCTGGAGTGTACAGGGGTCGTTATACAATGAGCAGTTCTTC. Protein product: CAWSVQGSLYNEQFF. The rearrangement links TRBV30 to TRBJ2-1, with 7 bases aligning to TRBD1. The length of the CDR3 is 15 residues. Germline CDR1 GTSNPN, CDR2 SVGIG (reference sequence). The V segment lost 0 bases and the J segment 4 bases; nucleotides outside the gene matches: 6. The full variable domain, completed using reference TRBV30 and TRBJ2-1, is SQTIHQWPATLVQPVGSPLSLECTVEGTSNPNLYWYRQAAGRGLQLLFYSVGIGQISSEVPQNLSASRPQDRQFILSSKKLLLSDSGFYLCAWSVQGSLYNEQFFGPGTRLTVL.

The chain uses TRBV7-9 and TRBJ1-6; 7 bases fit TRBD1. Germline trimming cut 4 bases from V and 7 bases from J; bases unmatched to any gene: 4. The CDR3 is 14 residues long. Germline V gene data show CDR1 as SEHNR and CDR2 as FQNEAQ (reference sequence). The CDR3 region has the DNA TGTGCCAGCAGCTCGGACAGGAGGAATTCACCCCTCCACTTT. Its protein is CASSSDRRNSPLHF.

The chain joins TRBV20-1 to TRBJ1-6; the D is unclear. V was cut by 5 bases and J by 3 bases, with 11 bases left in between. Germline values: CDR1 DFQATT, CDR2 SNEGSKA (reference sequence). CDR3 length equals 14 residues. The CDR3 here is CSAREENYNSPLHF. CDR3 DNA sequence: TGCAGTGCTCGGGAGGAGAACTATAATTCACCCCTCCACTTT.

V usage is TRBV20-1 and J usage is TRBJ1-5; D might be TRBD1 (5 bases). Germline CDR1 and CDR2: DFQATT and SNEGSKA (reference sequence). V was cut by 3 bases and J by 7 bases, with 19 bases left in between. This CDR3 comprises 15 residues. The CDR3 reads CSASQGANQGQPQHF. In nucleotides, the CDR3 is TGCAGTGCTAGCCAAGGCGCTAACCAGGGCCAGCCCCAGCATTTT.

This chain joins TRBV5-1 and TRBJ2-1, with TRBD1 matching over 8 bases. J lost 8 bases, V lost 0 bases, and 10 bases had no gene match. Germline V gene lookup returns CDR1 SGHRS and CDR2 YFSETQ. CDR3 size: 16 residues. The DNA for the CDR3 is TGCGCCAGCAGCTTGGTCGCAGGGGGCGAAGGAGATGAGCAGTTCTTC. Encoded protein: CASSLVAGGEGDEQFF.

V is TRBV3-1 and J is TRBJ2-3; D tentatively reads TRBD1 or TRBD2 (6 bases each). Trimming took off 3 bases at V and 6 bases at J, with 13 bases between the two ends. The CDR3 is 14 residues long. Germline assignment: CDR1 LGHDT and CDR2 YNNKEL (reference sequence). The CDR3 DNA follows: TGTGCCAGCAGCCACCGACGGGGGCCCGATACGCAGTATTTT. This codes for CASSHRRGPDTQYF.

CDR3: CASSFLGTSGGASEQFF. CDR3 sequence (DNA): TGTGCCAGCAGCTTCCTCGGGACTAGCGGGGGGGCCTCTGAGCAGTTCTTC. The chain couples TRBV7-3 to TRBJ2-1, with 16 bases lining up with TRBD2. CDR3 size: 17 residues. After removal of 3 bases from V and 9 bases from J, the junction contained 8 bases not matched to a gene. Germline CDR1 reads SGHTA; CDR2 reads FQGTGA.

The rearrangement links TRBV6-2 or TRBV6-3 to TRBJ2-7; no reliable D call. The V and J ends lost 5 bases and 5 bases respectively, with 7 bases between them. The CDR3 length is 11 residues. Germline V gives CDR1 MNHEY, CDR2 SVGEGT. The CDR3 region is CASSTVNEQYF. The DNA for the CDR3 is TGTGCCAGCAGTACAGTTAACGAGCAGTACTTC.

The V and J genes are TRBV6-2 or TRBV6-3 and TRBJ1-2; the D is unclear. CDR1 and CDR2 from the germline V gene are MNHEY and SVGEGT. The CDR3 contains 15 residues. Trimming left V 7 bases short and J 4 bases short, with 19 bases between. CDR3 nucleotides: TGTGCCAGCACCTCATCCCGGGAGATAAGCTATGGCTACACCTTC. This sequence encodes CASTSSREISYGYTF.

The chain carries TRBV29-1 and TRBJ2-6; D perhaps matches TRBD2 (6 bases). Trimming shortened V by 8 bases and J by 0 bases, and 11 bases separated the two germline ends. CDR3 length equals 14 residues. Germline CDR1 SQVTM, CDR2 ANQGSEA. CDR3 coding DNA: TGCAGCACGGATAGCGGCTCTGGGGCCAACGTCCTGACTTTC. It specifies CSTDSGSGANVLTF. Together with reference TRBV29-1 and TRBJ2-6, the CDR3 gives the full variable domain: SAVISQKPSRDICQRGTSLTIQCQVDSQVTMMFWYRQQPGQSLTLIATANQGSEATYESGFVIDKFPISRPNLTFSTLTVSNMSPEDSSIYLCSTDSGSGANVLTFGAGSRLTVL.

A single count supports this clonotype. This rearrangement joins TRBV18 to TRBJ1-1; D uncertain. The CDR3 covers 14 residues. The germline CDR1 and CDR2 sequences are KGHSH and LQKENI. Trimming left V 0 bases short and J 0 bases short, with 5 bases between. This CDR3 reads CASSPPGMNTEAFF. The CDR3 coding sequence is TGTGCCAGCTCACCACCGGGAATGAACACTGAAGCTTTCTTT.

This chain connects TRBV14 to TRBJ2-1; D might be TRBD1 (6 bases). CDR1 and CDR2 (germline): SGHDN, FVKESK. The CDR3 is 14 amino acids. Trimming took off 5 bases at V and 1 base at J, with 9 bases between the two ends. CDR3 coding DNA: TGTGCCAGCAGCAGGACAGCTTCCTACAATGAGCAGTTCTTC. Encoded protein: CASSRTASYNEQFF.

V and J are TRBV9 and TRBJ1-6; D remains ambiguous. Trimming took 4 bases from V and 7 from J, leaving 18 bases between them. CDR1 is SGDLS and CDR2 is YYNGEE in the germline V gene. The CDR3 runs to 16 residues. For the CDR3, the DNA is TGTGCCAGCAGCCCGAGGACGGACCCTCGAAATTCACCCCTCCACTTT. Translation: CASSPRTDPRNSPLHF.

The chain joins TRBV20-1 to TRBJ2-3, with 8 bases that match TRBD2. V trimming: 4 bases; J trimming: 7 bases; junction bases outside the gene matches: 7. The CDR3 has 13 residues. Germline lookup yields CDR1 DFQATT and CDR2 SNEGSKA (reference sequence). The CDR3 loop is CSATYGGGNTQYF. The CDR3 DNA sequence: TGCAGTGCTACCTACGGGGGGGGGAATACGCAGTATTTT.